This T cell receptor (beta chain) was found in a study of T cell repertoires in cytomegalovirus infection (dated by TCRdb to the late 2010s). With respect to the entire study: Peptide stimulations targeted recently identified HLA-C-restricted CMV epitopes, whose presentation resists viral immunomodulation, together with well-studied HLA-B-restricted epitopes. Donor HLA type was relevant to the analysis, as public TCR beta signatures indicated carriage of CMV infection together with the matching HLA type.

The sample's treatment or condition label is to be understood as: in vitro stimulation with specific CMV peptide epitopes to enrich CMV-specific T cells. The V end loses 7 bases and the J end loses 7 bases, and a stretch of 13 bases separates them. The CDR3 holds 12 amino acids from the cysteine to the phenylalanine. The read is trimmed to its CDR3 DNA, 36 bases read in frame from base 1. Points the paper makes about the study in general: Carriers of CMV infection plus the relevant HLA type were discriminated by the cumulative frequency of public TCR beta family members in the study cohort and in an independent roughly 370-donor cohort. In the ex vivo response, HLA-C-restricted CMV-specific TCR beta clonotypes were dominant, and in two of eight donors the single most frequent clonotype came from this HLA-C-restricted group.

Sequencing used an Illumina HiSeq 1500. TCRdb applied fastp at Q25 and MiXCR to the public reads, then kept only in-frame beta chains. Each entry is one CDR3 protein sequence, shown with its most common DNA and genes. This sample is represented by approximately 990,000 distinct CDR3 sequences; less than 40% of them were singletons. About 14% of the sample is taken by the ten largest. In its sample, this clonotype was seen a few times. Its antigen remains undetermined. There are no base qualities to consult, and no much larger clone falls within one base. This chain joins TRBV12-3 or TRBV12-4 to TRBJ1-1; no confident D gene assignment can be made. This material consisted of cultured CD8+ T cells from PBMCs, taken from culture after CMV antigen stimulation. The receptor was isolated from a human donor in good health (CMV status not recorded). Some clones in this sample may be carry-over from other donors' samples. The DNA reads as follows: TGTGCCAGCACCCTCGGGAATCTTGAAGCTTTCTTT. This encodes CASTLGNLEAFF.